This T cell receptor beta chain comes out of a study of CXCR3-negative and CXCR3-positive naive CD8 T cells (dated by TCRdb to between 2017 and 2020). Looking at the study overall: In total, roughly 150 million TRB reads were obtained, or roughly 1.5 +/- 0.3 million reads per library. Diversity and physicochemical repertoire analyses covered about a dozen donors pooled from two independent experiments. TRBV-TRBJ cluster analysis included naive subsets from 5 donors and memory cells from 3 donors. Overall study outcomes, separate from this receptor: Comparably high repertoire diversity was found in both naive subsets, whereas much lower repertoire diversity was found in memory CD8+ T cells. TRB CDR3s from CXCR3-positive naive cells showed higher hydrophobicity (lower Kidera factor 4), lower energy, and higher strength and volume indices than CXCR3-negative naive cells. Because surface CD5, which has been linked to self-reactivity in mice, was comparable between naive subsets, TCR interaction strength was also inferred from TRB CDR3 physicochemical properties. Freshly isolated PBMCs were used for most assays because CXCR3 expression partially decreased after cryopreservation. Similar TRBV-TRBJ usage was shown by naive CXCR3-negative and CXCR3-positive cells from the same donor, whereas distinct patterns were shown by memory cells.

On this clonotype: Which antigen it targets is not known.

CDR3 length: 19 amino acids, cysteine to phenylalanine. Only the protein is on record. The CDR1 and CDR2 encoded by the germline V gene are SGHTA and FQGTGA. Each CD8+ T cell subset was flow-sorted in triplicate, and 300,000 cells per subset were placed directly into RLT lysis buffer. To exclude memory contaminants, naive CD8+ T cells were stringently defined as CD45RO-CCR7+CD27+CD95-. Standard density gradient centrifugation was used to isolate peripheral blood mononuclear cells from buffy coats. A FACSAria III was used to flow-sort naive CXCR3-negative and CXCR3-positive CD8+ T cells. An RNeasy Mini Kit was used to extract total RNA from the sorted cells. Data came from a NextSeq 550. The Human TCR Profiling Kit (MiLaboratory) was used to prepare UMI-labeled 5' RACE TRB cDNA libraries. The full amount of extracted RNA was used for cDNA synthesis, and the full amount of resulting cDNA was used for PCR amplification. Libraries were prepared in parallel with an identical number of PCR cycles. For the original study's pipeline: MIGEC and MiXCR extracted about 57,000 +/- 9,900 unique UMI-labeled TRB cDNA molecules per library, requiring at least two reads per UMI. Each library averaged 40,000 +/- 10,000 functional in-frame TRB CDR3 nucleotide clonotypes without stop codons. After each sample was downsampled to 5000 UMI-labeled TRB molecules, VDJtools was used to calculate diversity metrics such as normalized Shannon-Wiener and Chao1. VDJtools computed clonotype-size-weighted physicochemical properties of the central five CDR3 residues: interaction energy, strength, volume and Kidera factor 4. The reads were reprocessed in TCRdb, with one entry per CDR3 protein sequence and no accompanying DNA. The V and J calls and clone size are TCRdb's, not the authors'. For this sample, the table gives over 70,000 distinct CDR3 sequences. Of the sample, around 0.51% falls within the top ten clones.

This sequence uses TRBV7-3 and TRBJ2-6; TCRdb gives TRBD2 as the D gene, but with no DNA this cannot be confirmed. Sequencing input: naive CXCR3+ CD8+ T cells from blood. Reading the label with the study, this specimen's cell subset or site is: CD45RO-CCR7+CD27+CD95- naive CD8+ T cells expressing CXCR3 (TNR3+). The sequence came from a human donor in good health. Some clones in this sample may be carry-over from other donors' samples. The CDR3 has the sequence CASSLGEWQINSGANVLTF.